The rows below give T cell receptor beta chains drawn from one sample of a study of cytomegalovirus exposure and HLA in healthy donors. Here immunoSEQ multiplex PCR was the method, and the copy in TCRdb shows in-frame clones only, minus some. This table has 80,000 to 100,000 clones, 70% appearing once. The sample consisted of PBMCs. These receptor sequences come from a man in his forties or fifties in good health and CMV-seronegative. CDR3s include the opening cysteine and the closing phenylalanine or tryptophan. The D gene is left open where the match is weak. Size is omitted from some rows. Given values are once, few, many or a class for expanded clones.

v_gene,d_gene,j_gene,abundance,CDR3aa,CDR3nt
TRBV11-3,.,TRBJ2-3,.,CASSLTSNTDTQYF,TGTGCCAGCAGCTTAACTAGTAACACAGATACGCAGTATTTT
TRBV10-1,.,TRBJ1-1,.,CASSESMAQGTEAFF,TGCGCCAGCAGTGAGTCGATGGCTCAGGGGACTGAAGCTTTCTTT
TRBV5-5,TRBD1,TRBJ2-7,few,CASRGRDRAYEQYF,TGTGCCAGCAGGGGCCGGGACAGGGCCTACGAGCAGTACTTC
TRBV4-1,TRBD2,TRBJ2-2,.,CASSRPGGNTGELFF,TGCGCCAGCAGCCGTCCGGGGGGGAACACCGGGGAGCTGTTTTTT
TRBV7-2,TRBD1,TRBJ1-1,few,CASSSQGADTEAFF,TGTGCCAGCAGCTCCCAGGGGGCGGACACTGAAGCTTTCTTT
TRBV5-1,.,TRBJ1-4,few,CASSPTGWGFSEKLFF,TGCGCCAGCAGCCCCACGGGGTGGGGTTTCAGTGAAAAACTGTTTTTT
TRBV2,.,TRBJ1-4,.,CASSRAGVTNEKLFF,TGTGCCAGCAGTCGGGCGGGAGTAACTAATGAAAAACTGTTTTTT
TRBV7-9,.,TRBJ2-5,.,CASSLGTVTQETQYF,TGTGCCAGCAGCTTAGGGACAGTTACACAAGAGACCCAGTACTTC
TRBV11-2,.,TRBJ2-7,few,CASSRGPGKTYEQYF,TGTGCCAGCAGCCGAGGTCCGGGAAAAACCTACGAGCAGTACTTC
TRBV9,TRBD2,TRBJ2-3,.,CASSVGASGGTDTQYF,TGTGCCAGCAGCGTAGGGGCTAGCGGGGGCACAGATACGCAGTATTTT
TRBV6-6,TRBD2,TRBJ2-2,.,CASIPFSAGDFGELFF,TGTGCCAGCATCCCCTTTTCAGCGGGGGATTTCGGGGAGCTGTTTTTT
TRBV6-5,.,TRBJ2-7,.,CASSYSGGEDSYEQYF,TGTGCCAGCAGTTACTCTGGCGGAGAGGACTCCTACGAGCAGTACTTC
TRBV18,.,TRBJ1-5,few,CASSPGEGSNQPQHF,TGTGCCAGCTCACCAGGGGAGGGCAGCAATCAGCCCCAGCATTTT
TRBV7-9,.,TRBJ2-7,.,CASSYAGASYEQYF,TGTGCCAGCAGCTATGCAGGGGCCTCCTACGAGCAGTACTTC
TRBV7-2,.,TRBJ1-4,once,CASSLGGNGNEKLFF,TGTGCCAGCAGCTTAGGCGGGAACGGGAATGAAAAACTGTTTTTT
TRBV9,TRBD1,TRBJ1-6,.,CASSGPGQADNSPLHF,TGTGCCAGCAGCGGACCAGGACAGGCCGATAATTCACCCCTCCACTTT
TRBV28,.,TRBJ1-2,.,CASSPSAGPNYGYTF,TGTGCCAGCAGCCCATCCGCGGGGCCCAACTATGGCTACACCTTC
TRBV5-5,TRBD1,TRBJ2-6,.,CASSQITGTGRSGANVLTF,TGTGCCAGCAGCCAGATAACCGGGACAGGGCGGTCTGGGGCCAACGTCCTGACTTTC
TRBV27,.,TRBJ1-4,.,CASTPVGGANEKLFF,TGTGCCAGCACCCCCGTGGGGGGAGCTAATGAAAAACTGTTTTTT
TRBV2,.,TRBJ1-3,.,CASRGNTIYF,TGTGCCAGCCGGGGAAACACCATATATTTT
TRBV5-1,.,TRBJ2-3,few,CASSLGGTTDTQYF,TGCGCCAGCAGCTTAGGGGGAACCACAGATACGCAGTATTTT
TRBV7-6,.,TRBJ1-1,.,CASSQTGGKGNTEAFF,TGTGCCAGCAGCCAGACAGGCGGTAAGGGGAACACTGAAGCTTTCTTT
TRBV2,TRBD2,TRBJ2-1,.,CASSERTSSYNEQFF,TGTGCCAGCAGTGAGAGGACTAGCTCCTACAATGAGCAGTTCTTC